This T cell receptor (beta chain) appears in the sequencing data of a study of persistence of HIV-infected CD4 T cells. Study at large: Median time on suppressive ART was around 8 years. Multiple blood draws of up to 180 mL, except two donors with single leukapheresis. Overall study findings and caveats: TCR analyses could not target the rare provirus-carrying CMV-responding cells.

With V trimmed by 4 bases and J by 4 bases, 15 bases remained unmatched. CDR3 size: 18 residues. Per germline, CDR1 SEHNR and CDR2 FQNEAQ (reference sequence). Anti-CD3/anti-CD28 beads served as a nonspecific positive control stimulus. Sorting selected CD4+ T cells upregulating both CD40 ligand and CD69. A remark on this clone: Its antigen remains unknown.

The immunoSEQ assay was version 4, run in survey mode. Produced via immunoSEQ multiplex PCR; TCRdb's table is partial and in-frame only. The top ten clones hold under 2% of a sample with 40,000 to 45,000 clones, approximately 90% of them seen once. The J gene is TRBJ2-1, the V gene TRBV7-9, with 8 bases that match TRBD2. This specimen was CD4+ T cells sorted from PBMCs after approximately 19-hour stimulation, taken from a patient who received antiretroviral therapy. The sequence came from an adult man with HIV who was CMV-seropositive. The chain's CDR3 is CASSSPVSRGGRYNEQFF. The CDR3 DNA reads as TGTGCCAGCAGCTCCCCCGTTAGTCGGGGGGGCCGATACAATGAGCAGTTCTTC.